These T cell receptor beta chains were read from a single sample in a study of low-dose radiotherapy and immunotherapy resistance in tumors. TCRdb re-analysed the reads in MiXCR, keeping a single row per CDR3 protein. The sample holds around 100,000 distinct CDR3 sequences, around 20% seen once. The source material was PBMCs, sampled after low-dose radiotherapy plus immunotherapy. Every receptor here comes from a male donor with prostate cancer. Each CDR3 is given with its conserved first and last residue. The order of the fields is CDR3 DNA, CDR3 protein, clone size, V gene, J gene, D gene. The D gene is left open where the match is weak. Only part of the rows carry a size: once, few, many, or a class if the clone is expanded.

cdr3_nt: TGTGCCAGCAGACGCAAAACAGGAAACACCATATATTTT
cdr3_aa: CASRRKTGNTIYF
clone_size: many
v_call: TRBV14
j_call: TRBJ1-3
d_call: .

cdr3_nt: TGTGCCAGCAGCTCCACAGGGGAGACCCAGTACTTC
cdr3_aa: CASSSTGETQYF
clone_size: many
v_call: TRBV7-2
j_call: TRBJ2-5
d_call: .

cdr3_nt: TGCGCCAGCAGCCAAGCGCGGAGCGGAGGGTACCAAGAGACCCAGTACTTC
cdr3_aa: CASSQARSGGYQETQYF
clone_size: many
v_call: TRBV4-1
j_call: TRBJ2-5
d_call: .

cdr3_nt: TGTGCCAGCAGTGAATCGGCCAGACGGGCCGGGGAGCTGTTTTTT
cdr3_aa: CASSESARRAGELFF
clone_size: .
v_call: TRBV2
j_call: TRBJ2-2
d_call: .

cdr3_nt: TGTGCTAGTGGCCGCGGGGGGGTGGATACGCAGTATTTT
cdr3_aa: CASGRGGVDTQYF
clone_size: many
v_call: TRBV12-5
j_call: TRBJ2-3
d_call: TRBD2

cdr3_nt: TGTGCCAGCAGCCAAGGGACGGGACTAGCGGGCCAGCAGTACTTC
cdr3_aa: CASSQGTGLAGQQYF
clone_size: many
v_call: TRBV4-2
j_call: TRBJ2-7
d_call: TRBD2

cdr3_nt: TGCGCCAGCAGCCTGAACAATGAGCAGTTCTTC
cdr3_aa: CASSLNNEQFF
clone_size: many
v_call: TRBV5-8
j_call: TRBJ2-1
d_call: .

cdr3_nt: TGTGCCAGCAGCGTCGGTCTGGTTAACACAGATACGCAGTATTTT
cdr3_aa: CASSVGLVNTDTQYF
clone_size: many
v_call: TRBV9
j_call: TRBJ2-3
d_call: .

cdr3_nt: TGTGCCAGCAGCCGAGCCTCGGCTGGAAACACCATATATTTT
cdr3_aa: CASSRASAGNTIYF
clone_size: many
v_call: TRBV3-1
j_call: TRBJ1-3
d_call: .

cdr3_nt: TGTGCCAGCACAGGGCTAGCGGGGGAAGAGACCCAGTACTTC
cdr3_aa: CASTGLAGEETQYF
clone_size: many
v_call: TRBV6-6
j_call: TRBJ2-5
d_call: TRBD2

cdr3_nt: TGTGCCAGCAGCCCGGGGAGATACAATGAGCAGTTCTTC
cdr3_aa: CASSPGRYNEQFF
clone_size: many
v_call: TRBV14
j_call: TRBJ2-1
d_call: .

cdr3_nt: .
cdr3_aa: CSVERQGSGELFFF
clone_size: .
v_call: TRBV29-1
j_call: TRBJ2-2
d_call: .

cdr3_nt: TGTGCCAGCAGCTTAACGGTTGATTCACCCCTCCACTTT
cdr3_aa: CASSLTVDSPLHF
clone_size: many
v_call: TRBV7-9
j_call: TRBJ1-6
d_call: .

cdr3_nt: TGCAGCGTTGAGGGACAGAACACCGGGGAGCTGTTTTTT
cdr3_aa: CSVEGQNTGELFF
clone_size: many
v_call: TRBV29-1
j_call: TRBJ2-2
d_call: .

cdr3_nt: TGTGCCAGCAGCTCACAAACAGGGGTTGGAGGCTACACCTTC
cdr3_aa: CASSSQTGVGGYTF
clone_size: many
v_call: TRBV7-9
j_call: TRBJ1-2
d_call: TRBD1